The rows below give T cell receptor beta chains drawn from one sample of a study of shared clonotypes between healthy human individuals. The protocol was immunoSEQ multiplex PCR, while the TCRdb copy is restricted to in-frame clones and leaves out a portion. Counted here are 2 million to 3 million clones, 93% occurring once; the ten biggest clones make up 0.36%. The sequenced material came from naive CD4+ T cells from PBMCs. Receptors were obtained from a man younger than 35 in good health. Some clones in this sample may be carry-over from other donors' samples. The CDR3 runs from the conserved cysteine through the conserved F or W. A D gene is named only where the DNA matches it firmly. Only part of the rows carry a size: once, few, many, or a class if the clone is expanded.

CDR3 DNA: TGTGCCAGCAGCGTAACCGGGGGGCGTAGCTATGGCTACACCTTC
CDR3 protein: CASSVTGGRSYGYTF
clone size: .
D gene: .
J gene: TRBJ1-2
V gene: TRBV9

CDR3 DNA: TGTGCCTGGAGTGCGGTGGAAATAGGCTATGGCTACACCTTC
CDR3 protein: CAWSAVEIGYGYTF
clone size: .
D gene: .
J gene: TRBJ1-2
V gene: TRBV30

CDR3 DNA: TGTGCCATCAGGGACGCGACAGGCCCTGGGTCGGCCCAGTACTTC
CDR3 protein: CAIRDATGPGSAQYF
clone size: .
D gene: .
J gene: TRBJ2-5
V gene: TRBV10-3

CDR3 DNA: TGTGCCAGCAGTTCCGGGACAGGGCCTCAGCCCCAGCATTTT
CDR3 protein: CASSSGTGPQPQHF
clone size: .
D gene: TRBD1
J gene: TRBJ1-5
V gene: TRBV27

CDR3 DNA: TGTGCCAGTCGAAACTCAGGGGGCTTGCGCGAGCAGTACTTC
CDR3 protein: CASRNSGGLREQYF
clone size: .
D gene: TRBD1
J gene: TRBJ2-7
V gene: TRBV2

CDR3 DNA: TGTGCCACCCCGGGGGGTCAGGGGAGCTCCTACAATGAGCAGTTCTTC
CDR3 protein: CATPGGQGSSYNEQFF
clone size: .
D gene: .
J gene: TRBJ2-1
V gene: TRBV28

CDR3 DNA: TGTGCCAGCAGTCCCATGGGGGGCGGCACAGATACGCAGTATTTT
CDR3 protein: CASSPMGGGTDTQYF
clone size: .
D gene: .
J gene: TRBJ2-3
V gene: TRBV28

CDR3 DNA: TGCGCCAGCAGTGACTCCTCAGCGGGCCGGGGTTACGAGCAGTACTTC
CDR3 protein: CASSDSSAGRGYEQYF
clone size: .
D gene: .
J gene: TRBJ2-7
V gene: TRBV10-2

CDR3 DNA: TGTGCCTGGAGAATGGCGGGAGTAGGTGGGGACGAGCAGTACTTC
CDR3 protein: CAWRMAGVGGDEQYF
clone size: .
D gene: TRBD2
J gene: TRBJ2-7
V gene: TRBV30

CDR3 DNA: TGCGCCAGCAGCTTGGCTCTAGCGGGAGTAAATGAGCAGTTCTTC
CDR3 protein: CASSLALAGVNEQFF
clone size: .
D gene: TRBD2
J gene: TRBJ2-1
V gene: TRBV5-1

CDR3 DNA: TGTGCCAGCAGTCCGGACAGGGGGCGAGGAAAACTGTTTTTT
CDR3 protein: CASSPDRGRGKLFF
clone size: once
D gene: TRBD1
J gene: TRBJ1-4
V gene: TRBV6-5

CDR3 DNA: TGTGCCAGCCGCGCCCTTGAAGGGGGAGAGACCCAGTACTTC
CDR3 protein: CASRALEGGETQYF
clone size: .
D gene: .
J gene: TRBJ2-5
V gene: TRBV2

CDR3 DNA: TGTGCCAGCAGCCACGGGGGGGCTGGGGACACTGAAGCTTTCTTT
CDR3 protein: CASSHGGAGDTEAFF
clone size: .
D gene: .
J gene: TRBJ1-1
V gene: TRBV28

CDR3 DNA: TGTGCCAGCTCACCGAGAGGGACAGGTGACCCCTACGAGCAGTACTTC
CDR3 protein: CASSPRGTGDPYEQYF
clone size: .
D gene: TRBD1
J gene: TRBJ2-7
V gene: TRBV18

CDR3 DNA: TGTGCCAGCAGCCCCGACCCCGGGGGATTTGGGCCCTACGAGCAGTACTTC
CDR3 protein: CASSPDPGGFGPYEQYF
clone size: .
D gene: .
J gene: TRBJ2-7
V gene: TRBV7-6

CDR3 DNA: TGTGCCAGCAGCCGAACCGATTCCTACGAGCAGTACTTC
CDR3 protein: CASSRTDSYEQYF
clone size: .
D gene: .
J gene: TRBJ2-7
V gene: TRBV28

CDR3 DNA: TGTGCCAGCAGCGTTTTTAGTGCGAACACTGAAGCTTTCTTT
CDR3 protein: CASSVFSANTEAFF
clone size: few
D gene: .
J gene: TRBJ1-1
V gene: TRBV9

CDR3 DNA: TGTGCCAGCAGCTTGGGACAGCTTAATGAAAAACTGTTTTTT
CDR3 protein: CASSLGQLNEKLFF
clone size: .
D gene: .
J gene: TRBJ1-4
V gene: TRBV5-8

CDR3 DNA: TGCGCCAGCAGCTTCCGGGACAACCACGAGCAGTACTTC
CDR3 protein: CASSFRDNHEQYF
clone size: .
D gene: .
J gene: TRBJ2-7
V gene: TRBV5-1